This passage covers 30 T cell receptor beta chains from one sample sequenced in a study of a mutant IDH1 vaccine in newly diagnosed glioma. Method: immunoSEQ multiplex PCR; TCRdb's copy keeps in-frame clones and lacks some. The sample records about 68,000 clones, 75% to 85% being singletons. Time point in this sample: baseline, week 1 (first vaccination visit). Treatment indicated: pre-vaccination baseline after standard-of-care therapy. This specimen was PBMCs, taken from a glioma patient treated with radiotherapy, temozolomide or both. The origin of the receptors is a man aged 50 to 59 with glioma.

This chain connects TRBV6-5 to TRBJ1-2, with D possibly matching TRBD1 (5 bases). Trimming removed 1 base at V and 4 bases at J, with 13 bases between. The CDR3 runs to 15 residues. Per germline, CDR1 MNHEY and CDR2 SVGAGI. For the CDR3, the DNA is TGTGCCAGCAGTTACTACCGGGACCGACCCTATGGCTACACCTTC. Translated, it gives CASSYYRDRPYGYTF.

The chain links TRBV9 to TRBJ1-5; D remains ambiguous. V lost 0 bases to trimming and J lost 0 bases, with 7 bases between them. The germline gives CDR1 SGDLS, CDR2 YYNGEE. This CDR3 comprises 15 residues. This CDR3 reads CASSVGHRSNQPQHF. In nucleotides, the CDR3 is TGTGCCAGCAGCGTAGGACATCGTAGCAATCAGCCCCAGCATTTT.

The rearrangement links TRBV10-3 to TRBJ2-7; 9 nucleotides align to TRBD1. V shed 8 bases and J 0 bases; nucleotides not matched to a gene: 2. CDR1 is ENHRY and CDR2 is SYGVKD in the germline V gene. There are 13 residues in the CDR3. CDR3 sequence (DNA): TGTGCCATCGGGACAGGGAGCTCCTACGAGCAGTACTTC. It encodes CAIGTGSSYEQYF.

The chain recombines TRBV28 with TRBJ1-5; the D gene is possibly TRBD1 (6 bases). CDR1 and CDR2 (germline): MDHEN, SYDVKM. The CDR3 loop spans 14 amino acids. The V end lost 3 bases, the J end lost 5 bases, and 11 bases lay between the germline ends. This chain's CDR3 is CASSLGNRDQPQHF. The CDR3 bases are TGTGCCAGCAGTTTGGGGAACAGGGATCAGCCCCAGCATTTT.

This clone was counted between two and nine times. The rearrangement links TRBV13 to TRBJ1-1; maybe TRBD1 (5 bases). In germline, CDR1 is PRHDT, CDR2 FYEKMQ (reference sequence). The V and J ends lost 4 bases and 4 bases respectively, with 16 bases between them. This CDR3 is 15 amino acids long. CDR3 coding DNA: TGTGCCAGCAGCTCACACCTCCGACAGCTCACTGAAGCTTTCTTT. Translation gives CASSSHLRQLTEAFF.

The gene calls are TRBV11-2 and TRBJ1-3, with 9 bases matching TRBD1. Germline V gene sequence: CDR1 SGHAT, CDR2 FQNNGV. The CDR3 length is 17 residues. J gave up 3 bases and V 1 base, and 7 bases lay outside the gene matches. The CDR3 region has the DNA TGTGCCAGCAGCTTAGGGGACAGGGCCTTCGGTGGAAACACCATATATTTT. Translated, it gives CASSLGDRAFGGNTIYF. Filled out from reference TRBV11-2 and TRBJ1-3, the complete variable domain reads EAGVAQSPRYKIIEKRQSVAFWCNPISGHATLYWYQQILGQGPKLLIQFQNNGVVDDSQLPKDRFSAERLKGVDSTLKIQPAKLEDSAVYLCASSLGDRAFGGNTIYFGEGSWLTVV.

V is TRBV2 and J is TRBJ2-5; 7 nucleotides agree with TRBD1. CDR3 length: 15 residues. The germline CDR1 and CDR2 sequences are SNHLY and FYNNEI. J gave up 0 bases and V 5 bases, and 6 bases lay outside the gene matches. The CDR3 loop is CASSPEGAYQETQYF. The CDR3 DNA sequence: TGTGCCAGCAGTCCCGAGGGGGCGTACCAAGAGACCCAGTACTTC.

The chain employs TRBV9 and TRBJ2-2; D is perhaps TRBD1 or TRBD2 (5 bases each). Trimming pared 4 bases from V and 1 base from J, leaving 17 bases between. There are 17 residues in the CDR3. Germline lookup yields CDR1 SGDLS and CDR2 YYNGEE. CDR3 nucleotide sequence: TGTGCCAGCAGCCCTCTACCGGGACCCATGAACACCGGGGAGCTGTTTTTT. This translates into CASSPLPGPMNTGELFF.

This clone was found a few times. The chain's CDR3 is CASSYSGGFVSYEQYF. In nucleotides, the CDR3 is TGTGCCAGCAGTTACTCAGGCGGGTTCGTAAGCTACGAGCAGTACTTC. The V call is TRBV6-5, the J call TRBJ2-7, with a tentative D call TRBD2 (5 bases). The CDR3 has 16 residues. Trimming took 0 bases from V and 3 from J, leaving 15 bases between them. Germline V gene lookup returns CDR1 MNHEY and CDR2 SVGAGI.

The chain combines TRBV6-5 with TRBJ1-5, with D perhaps TRBD1 (6 bases). Trimming took 5 bases from V and 6 from J, leaving 14 bases between them. The CDR3 is 14 residues long. The germline CDR1 and CDR2 sequences are MNHEY and SVGAGI. The CDR3 coding sequence is TGTGCCAGCAGTCATCGCAGGGGCGTTCAGCCCCAGCATTTT. Translation gives CASSHRRGVQPQHF.

This clone was detected a few times. This chain connects TRBV4-2 to TRBJ1-4; possible D gene TRBD1, 5 bases. The CDR3 totals 15 residues. Looked up from germline, CDR1 is LGHNA and CDR2 is YNFKEQ. The ends were cut back, 0 bases at V and 4 bases at J, with 9 bases in the middle. The CDR3 is CASSQDRQGNEKLFF. In DNA form, the CDR3 reads TGTGCCAGCAGCCAAGACCGCCAGGGTAATGAAAAACTGTTTTTT.

This clone was observed once. The V gene is TRBV7-2, the J gene TRBJ1-5; maybe TRBD1 (6 bases). The germline V gene has CDR1 SGHTA and CDR2 FQGNSA. The CDR3 covers 15 residues. Trimming removed 5 bases from V and 1 base from J, with 12 bases in between. The CDR3 region has the DNA TGTGCCAGCAGCCAACAGGGTTGGAGCAATCAGCCCCAGCATTTT. Its translation is CASSQQGWSNQPQHF. Using reference TRBV7-2 and TRBJ1-5 for the parts outside the CDR3, the full variable domain is GAGVSQSPSNKVTEKGKDVELRCDPISGHTALYWYRQSLGQGLEFLIYFQGNSAPDKSGLPSDRFSAERTGGSVSTLTIQRTQQEDSAVYLCASSQQGWSNQPQHFGDGTRLSIL.

The rearrangement uses TRBV4-1 and TRBJ2-1; TRBD2 might be the D (5 bases). The V gene lost 4 bases and the J gene lost 5 bases, with 18 bases spanning the gap. Germline loops: CDR1 MGHRA, CDR2 YSYEKL. This CDR3 is built from 16 residues. The CDR3 DNA follows: TGCGCCAGCAGCCCCGACGGGATATCCGTTAACAATGAGCAGTTCTTC. Amino acids: CASSPDGISVNNEQFF.

The V call is TRBV4-1, the J call TRBJ2-7; D possibly matches TRBD1 or TRBD2 (5 bases each). With 3 bases removed from V and 0 bases from J, the gap between germline ends came to 18 bases. CDR1 and CDR2 (germline): MGHRA, YSYEKL. The CDR3 runs to 17 residues. The DNA of the CDR3 is TGCGCCAGCAGCCATTACCCTCCGGGACGGGACTCCTACGAGCAGTACTTC. The encoded protein is CASSHYPPGRDSYEQYF.

In its sample, this clone was seen a few times. The CDR3 loop reads CAWSGGPQMDQPQHF. The CDR3, as DNA: TGTGCCTGGAGCGGGGGACCCCAAATGGACCAGCCCCAGCATTTT. The chain couples TRBV30 to TRBJ1-5, with a possible D match to TRBD1 (5 bases). Germline V gene lookup returns CDR1 GTSNPN and CDR2 SVGIG (reference sequence). The CDR3 totals 15 residues. Trimming took 3 bases from V and 7 from J, leaving 19 bases between them. The variable domain in full, with the rest retrieved from reference TRBV30 and TRBJ1-5, is SQTIHQWPATLVQPVGSPLSLECTVEGTSNPNLYWYRQAAGRGLQLLFYSVGIGQISSEVPQNLSASRPQDRQFILSSKKLLLSDSGFYLCAWSGGPQMDQPQHFGDGTRLSIL.

A few counts support this clone. The J gene is TRBJ1-1, the V gene TRBV2; D remains ambiguous. The CDR3 is 16 amino acids. Deletions cut 1 base from V and 5 bases from J, with 17 bases between. Germline CDR1 is SNHLY and CDR2 is FYNNEI. The CDR3, as DNA: TGTGCCAGCAGTGAAGGCGAGCTGGGAAGGTTAACTGAAGCTTTCTTT. It yields the protein CASSEGELGRLTEAFF.

This chain connects TRBV5-4 to TRBJ2-5; 11 nucleotides agree with TRBD2. The CDR3 runs to 15 residues. Germline V gives CDR1 SGHNT, CDR2 YYREEE (reference sequence). Losses at the gene ends were 4 bases for V and 5 bases for J; bases not matched to a gene: 7. The chain's CDR3 is CASSASGGPGETQYF. The CDR3 DNA follows: TGTGCCAGCAGCGCTAGCGGGGGGCCGGGGGAGACCCAGTACTTC.

The gene calls are TRBV30 and TRBJ2-6; 12 nucleotides align to TRBD1. Germline V CDR1 and CDR2: GTSNPN, SVGIG (reference sequence). This CDR3 spans 17 amino acids. J gave up 0 bases and V 6 bases, and 6 bases lay outside the gene matches. The CDR3 coding sequence is TGTGCCTGCCTGAGGGACAGGGGGCCCTCTGGGGCCAACGTCCTGACTTTC. It yields the protein CACLRDRGPSGANVLTF.

V and J are TRBV6-6 and TRBJ1-3; tentative D call: TRBD1 (5 bases). Germline CDR1 is MNHNY and CDR2 is SVGAGI (reference sequence). The CDR3 totals 15 residues. Deletions cut 2 bases from V and 2 bases from J, with 10 bases between. CDR3 nucleotide sequence: TGTGCCAGCAGTTACAAAGGGGACGCTGGAAACACCATATATTTT. Translation gives CASSYKGDAGNTIYF.

The chain is built from TRBV27 and TRBJ1-1, with a tentative D call TRBD1 (5 bases). V lost 2 bases to trimming and J lost 0 bases, with 7 bases between them. The CDR3 has 14 residues. Germline V lookup: CDR1 MNHEY, CDR2 SMNVEV (reference sequence). As DNA, the CDR3 is TGTGCCAGCAGTTTAAGGACAATGAACACTGAAGCTTTCTTT. Translating gives CASSLRTMNTEAFF.

The rearrangement uses TRBV2 and TRBJ1-2; D is possibly TRBD1 (5 bases). This CDR3 spans 14 amino acids. V lost 3 bases and J 4 bases, leaving 12 bases between the germline ends. Germline CDR1 and CDR2: SNHLY and FYNNEI. CDR3 residues: CASSDGRGVYGYTF. In DNA form, the CDR3 reads TGTGCCAGCAGTGACGGTCGGGGGGTCTATGGCTACACCTTC. Filled out from reference TRBV2 and TRBJ1-2, the complete variable domain reads EPEVTQTPSHQVTQMGQEVILRCVPISNHLYFYWYRQILGQKVEFLVSFYNNEISEKSEIFDDQFSVERPDGSNFTLKIRSTKLEDSAMYFCASSDGRGVYGYTFGSGTRLTVV.

This clone was observed once. The rearrangement links TRBV7-9 to TRBJ1-5, with D possibly TRBD1 on 5 matching bases. V lost 5 bases and J lost 11, with 13 bases in between. The CDR3 has 12 amino acids. Germline V CDR1 and CDR2: SEHNR, FQNEAQ (reference sequence). The CDR3: CASSPGPGAQHF. DNA for the CDR3: TGTGCCAGCAGCCCGGGGCCCGGAGCCCAGCATTTT.

The CDR3 region has the DNA TGCGCCAGCAGTGACAGCGGGGGGCCGACAGATACGCAGTATTTT. This encodes CASSDSGGPTDTQYF. V is TRBV10-1 and J is TRBJ2-3; TRBD2 agrees at 9 bases. V was clipped by 3 bases and J by 3 bases; unmatched bases: 4. Germline V lookup: CDR1 WNHNN, CDR2 SYGVQD (reference sequence). This CDR3 region has 15 residues.

In its sample, this clone was seen once. The chain is built from TRBV7-9 and TRBJ2-2; possibly TRBD1 for D (6 bases). The CDR3 sequence is 15 residues long. The V gene's germline CDR1 is SEHNR and CDR2 FQNEAQ (reference sequence). Trimming cost V 6 bases and J 3 bases, with 14 bases left between them. The CDR3 here is CASRATGLDTGELFF. The CDR3 bases are TGTGCCAGCAGAGCCACAGGGTTGGACACCGGGGAGCTGTTTTTT.

This clone came up once. The V call is TRBV6-1, the J call TRBJ2-2, with a tentative D call TRBD2 (7 bases). The CDR3 runs 16 residues. The V and J ends lost 1 base and 4 bases respectively, with 13 bases between them. Germline V gene lookup returns CDR1 MNHNS and CDR2 SASEGT. The CDR3 loop reads CASSEGGGRVTGELFF. CDR3 nucleotide sequence: TGTGCCAGCAGTGAAGGCGGGGGCCGAGTCACCGGGGAGCTGTTTTTT.

The rearrangement uses TRBV9 and TRBJ2-1; D is perhaps TRBD1 (6 bases). With 4 bases removed from V and 0 bases from J, the gap between germline ends came to 11 bases. Germline V gene sequence: CDR1 SGDLS, CDR2 YYNGEE. This CDR3 has 15 amino acids. The CDR3 sequence: CASSLGHLSYNEQFF. The CDR3 DNA reads as TGTGCCAGCAGCTTGGGACATCTCTCCTACAATGAGCAGTTCTTC.

The gene calls are TRBV5-8 and TRBJ1-5; D gene unclear. The CDR3 runs to 13 residues. Looked up from germline, CDR1 is SGHTS and CDR2 is YDEGEE. Trimming cost V 0 bases and J 4 bases, with 5 bases left between them. The CDR3: CASSLGRNQPQHF. The CDR3 region has the DNA TGTGCCAGCAGCTTGGGAAGAAATCAGCCCCAGCATTTT.

This chain connects TRBV7-9 to TRBJ1-1, with D hard to call. The CDR3 is made up of 15 amino acids. CDR1 and CDR2 (germline): SEHNR, FQNEAQ (reference sequence). V lost 7 bases and J lost 6, with 21 bases in between. The DNA for the CDR3 is TGTGCCAGCACCCCTATGGCCTCCTGGAGAGCTGAAGCTTTCTTT. Its protein is CASTPMASWRAEAFF.

The V gene is TRBV7-2, the J gene TRBJ2-2; the match to TRBD1 covers 10 bases. The CDR3 is 17 residues long. J lost 5 bases, V lost 5 bases, and 11 bases had no gene match. Germline-derived CDR1 and CDR2 are SGHTA and FQGNSA. This CDR3 reads CASSPTGTGEVTGELFF. The CDR3 nucleotides read TGTGCCAGCAGCCCAACCGGGACAGGGGAAGTTACCGGGGAGCTGTTTTTT.

The chain employs TRBV28 and TRBJ1-2; tentative D call: TRBD1 (6 bases). The germline V gene has CDR1 MDHEN and CDR2 SYDVKM. Trimming left V 9 bases short and J 4 bases short, with 21 bases between. The CDR3 consists of 15 residues. The CDR3 spells CASRELRGEAYGYTF. CDR3 in DNA: TGTGCCAGTAGGGAATTGAGGGGGGAGGCCTATGGCTACACCTTC.